This note documents a single T cell receptor (beta chain) sequence. Its antigen is unknown. A J-beta primer mix and a sample-barcoded 5' primer were used in a second PCR of roughly 7 to 12 cycles. TCRdb reanalysed the 5' RACE reads using MiXCR and keeps one entry per CDR3 protein. Of 700,000 to 850,000 distinct CDR3 sequences in the sample, approximately 55% are singletons; the top ten hold about 42%. The data are from a study of blood T cells in healthy people across ages. Broader study findings: A roughly linear age-dependent decrease characterized TCR beta diversity per million T cells.

This receptor was obtained from a man aged 80 or over in good health. Sequenced: blood.

CDR3 residues: CASSLVSSGGYNEQFF. The CDR3 bases are TGCGCCAGCAGCTTGGTGTCCAGCGGGGGGTACAATGAGCAGTTCTTC. The chain has TRBV5-1 and TRBJ2-1; 9 bases agree with TRBD2. This CDR3 region has 16 residues. The ends lost 0 bases at V and 4 bases at J; junction bases unmatched: 5. Germline CDR1 SGHRS, CDR2 YFSETQ.